This T cell receptor beta chain was sequenced during a study of blood T cell repertoires in COVID-19. Overall study context: Researchers got acute and convalescent COVID-19 samples from the United States, Italy and Spain. The analysed material was cDNA or gDNA that came from T cells, B-cell-depleted T cells, or PBMCs.

This clone was detected once. Trimming removed 0 bases at V and 2 bases at J, with 6 bases between. Germline loops: CDR1 SGDLS, CDR2 YYNGEE. This CDR3 contains 14 residues. Study processing details: Estimation of nucleated cell counts relied on the amplification of reference gene primers. The data were produced by immunoSEQ multiplex PCR, yet TCRdb's version contains in-frame clones alone and is incomplete. The V and J calls and clone size were taken over from that table, and D and trimming were inferred from the DNA. The sample comprises roughly 100,000 clones, approximately 77% of which are singletons, and just under 10% rests with the top ten.

Material: peripheral blood. V and J are TRBV9 and TRBJ1-5; D gene uncertain. The TCR was taken from an elderly woman with acute or convalescent COVID-19. CDR3 sequence (DNA): TGTGCCAGCAGCGTAGATCATGGCAATCAGCCCCAGCATTTT. Protein: CASSVDHGNQPQHF.